These 13 T cell receptor beta chains share one sample of origin, sequenced in a study of neurological immune-mediated disorders. TCRdb used MiXCR to reprocess the 5' RACE reads, holding one entry per CDR3 protein. Seen here are some 79,000 distinct CDR3 sequences, around an eighth observed once, and the top ten hold 6.5% to 8%. Sequenced sample: PBMCs. All receptors come from a woman aged 45-65 years in good health.

V usage is TRBV6-5 and J usage is TRBJ2-7; D possibly corresponds to TRBD1 (6 bases). The CDR3 is 13 residues long. V was clipped by 6 bases and J by 2 bases, with 11 bases between them. In germline, CDR1 is MNHEY, CDR2 SVGAGI. CDR3 nucleotides: TGTGCCAGCAGACTCAGGGGACCCTACGAGCAGTACTTC. Translated: CASRLRGPYEQYF.

The table lists this clonotype with many counts. A junction boundary mismatches the germline segment, possibly from a read error. This sequence joins TRBV5-1 and TRBJ2-7; D unclear. Germline V CDR1 and CDR2: SGHRS, YFSETQ. CDR3 length equals 11 residues. For the CDR3, the DNA is TGCGCCAGCAGCTCACCATTAAACACCCTTTTC. It translates to CASSSPLNTLF. Complete variable domain (other parts from reference TRBV5-1 and TRBJ2-7): KAGVTQTPRYLIKTRGQQVTLSCSPISGHRSVSWYQQTPGQGLQFLFEYFSETQRNKGNFPGRFSGRQFSNSRSEMNVSTLELGDSALYLCASSSPLNTLFGPGTRLTVT.

This clonotype has a count of ten or more. The CDR3 region is CASSLFVGETGELFF. As DNA, the CDR3 is TGCGCCAGCAGCTTGTTCGTGGGAGAAACCGGGGAGCTGTTTTTT. This rearrangement joins TRBV5-1 to TRBJ2-2; D is perhaps TRBD2 (5 bases). The CDR3 contains 15 residues. Germline V gene lookup returns CDR1 SGHRS and CDR2 YFSETQ. Trimming stripped 1 base from V and 5 bases from J, with 12 bases between.

In its sample, this clonotype was seen many times. The chain carries TRBV5-1 and TRBJ2-7, with D possibly TRBD1 on 5 matching bases. V lost 4 bases and J lost 0, with 14 bases in between. The CDR3 totals 15 residues. Germline V lookup: CDR1 SGHRS, CDR2 YFSETQ. The CDR3 is CASSRQPDDSYEQYF. CDR3 in DNA: TGCGCCAGCAGCCGACAGCCAGACGACTCCTACGAGCAGTACTTC.

Comments on this clonotype: A clone one base away is much larger, so this may be a read error. The gene calls are TRBV5-1 and TRBJ2-1; TRBD2 matches 10 bases. CDR3 length equals 14 residues. Germline trimming cut 6 bases from V and 5 bases from J; bases unmatched to any gene: 5. Germline CDR1 is SGHRS and CDR2 is YFSETQ. The CDR3 sequence is CASISGGADNEQFF. Here the CDR3 DNA reads TGCGCCAGCATAAGCGGGGGGGCAGACAATGAGCAGTTCTTC.

Points on this clonotype: A much larger clonotype is one base distant, so this may be a read error. V is TRBV7-2 and J is TRBJ2-1; D is perhaps TRBD1 (6 bases). CDR1 and CDR2 from the germline V gene are SGHTA and FQGNSA. This CDR3 contains 20 residues. The DNA of the CDR3 is TGTGCCAGCAGCTTAGTGCGGTTGGACAGCAATCGAAGCTCCTACAATGATCAGTTCTTC. Protein product: CASSLVRLDSNRSSYNDQFF.

There are many counts of this clonotype. The chain joins TRBV5-1 to TRBJ2-3; TRBD1 matches at 8 bases. This CDR3 has 17 residues. The germline gives CDR1 SGHRS, CDR2 YFSETQ. J was trimmed by 6 bases and V by 3 bases; bases with no gene match: 15. The CDR3 DNA reads TGCGCCAGCAGCTCGACCGGTGGGGACAGGTCTTGGGATACGCAGTATTTT. Protein product: CASSSTGGDRSWDTQYF. Drawing the rest from reference TRBV5-1 and TRBJ2-3, the complete variable domain is KAGVTQTPRYLIKTRGQQVTLSCSPISGHRSVSWYQQTPGQGLQFLFEYFSETQRNKGNFPGRFSGRQFSNSRSEMNVSTLELGDSALYLCASSSTGGDRSWDTQYFGPGTRLTVL.

The gene calls are TRBV2 and TRBJ2-1, with 9 bases fitting TRBD1. V gave up 7 bases and J gave up 6 bases; unmatched junction bases: 7. Germline CDR1 SNHLY, CDR2 FYNNEI. This CDR3 region has 14 residues. This CDR3 reads CASKGQGPINEQFF. CDR3 DNA sequence: TGTGCCAGCAAGGGACAGGGCCCCATCAATGAGCAGTTCTTC.

This clonotype appeared many times. The rearrangement uses TRBV12-5 and TRBJ1-1, with D tentatively TRBD1 (5 bases). The germline V gene has CDR1 LGHNT and CDR2 FRNRAP. V was trimmed by 6 bases and J by 6 bases, leaving 26 bases between them. There are 17 residues in the CDR3. The DNA of the CDR3 is TGTGCTAGTGGCCTTTTTATCATACCGGGACGGGTCTCTGAAGCTTTCTTT. Translation gives CASGLFIIPGRVSEAFF.

This clonotype was observed at least ten times. In nucleotides, the CDR3 is TGTGCCAGCCAAGGGAGGGGAGTGGACTATGGCTACACCTTC. Its translation: CASQGRGVDYGYTF. V is TRBV3-1 and J is TRBJ1-2; TRBD1 is a possible D gene (5 bases). V lost 8 bases and J lost 3, with 16 bases in between. Germline V gives CDR1 LGHDT, CDR2 YNNKEL (reference sequence). The CDR3 is 14 amino acids.

Concerning this clonotype: Relative to the germline gene, one junction end is altered; a read error may explain this. CDR3 in DNA: TGCGTCAGCAGCACGCAGGGGGCGAGCTCCTACAATGAGCAGTTCTTC. Translation gives CVSSTQGASSYNEQFF. The gene calls are TRBV5-5 and TRBJ2-1; TRBD1 matches at 8 bases. CDR3 length equals 16 residues. Per the germline V gene, CDR1 is SGHKS and CDR2 is YYEKEE (reference sequence).

CDR3 in amino acids: CASSYKYNEQFF. DNA of the CDR3: TGTGCCAGCAGCTATAAATACAATGAGCAGTTCTTC. The chain uses TRBV3-1 and TRBJ2-1; D remains ambiguous. CDR3 length: 12 residues. V gave up 5 bases and J gave up 4 bases, with 6 bases separating them. Looked up from germline, CDR1 is LGHDT and CDR2 is YNNKEL (reference sequence).

This clonotype has at least ten counts. The chain recombines TRBV5-5 with TRBJ2-7; maybe TRBD1 (5 bases). Germline loops: CDR1 SGHKS, CDR2 YYEKEE (reference sequence). The CDR3 is 13 amino acids. The V end was cut by 4 bases, the J end by 2 bases, with 10 bases between. The CDR3 is CASSTDRAYEQYF. In DNA form, the CDR3 reads TGTGCCAGCAGCACCGACAGAGCCTACGAGCAGTACTTC.